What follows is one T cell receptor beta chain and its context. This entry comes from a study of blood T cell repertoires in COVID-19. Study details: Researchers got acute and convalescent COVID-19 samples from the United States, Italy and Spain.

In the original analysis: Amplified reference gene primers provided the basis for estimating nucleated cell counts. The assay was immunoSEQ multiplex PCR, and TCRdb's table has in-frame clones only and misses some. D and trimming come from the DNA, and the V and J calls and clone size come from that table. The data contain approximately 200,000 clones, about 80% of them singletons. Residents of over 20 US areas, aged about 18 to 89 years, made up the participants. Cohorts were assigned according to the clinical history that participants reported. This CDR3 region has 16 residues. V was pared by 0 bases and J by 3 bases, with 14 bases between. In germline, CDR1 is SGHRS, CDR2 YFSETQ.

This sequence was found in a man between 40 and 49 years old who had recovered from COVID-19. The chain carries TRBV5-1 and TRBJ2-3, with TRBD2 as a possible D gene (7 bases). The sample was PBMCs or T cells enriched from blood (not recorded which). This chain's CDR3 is CASSLDIGGTTDTQYF. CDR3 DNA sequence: TGCGCCAGCAGCTTGGATATCGGGGGGACAACAGATACGCAGTATTTT.